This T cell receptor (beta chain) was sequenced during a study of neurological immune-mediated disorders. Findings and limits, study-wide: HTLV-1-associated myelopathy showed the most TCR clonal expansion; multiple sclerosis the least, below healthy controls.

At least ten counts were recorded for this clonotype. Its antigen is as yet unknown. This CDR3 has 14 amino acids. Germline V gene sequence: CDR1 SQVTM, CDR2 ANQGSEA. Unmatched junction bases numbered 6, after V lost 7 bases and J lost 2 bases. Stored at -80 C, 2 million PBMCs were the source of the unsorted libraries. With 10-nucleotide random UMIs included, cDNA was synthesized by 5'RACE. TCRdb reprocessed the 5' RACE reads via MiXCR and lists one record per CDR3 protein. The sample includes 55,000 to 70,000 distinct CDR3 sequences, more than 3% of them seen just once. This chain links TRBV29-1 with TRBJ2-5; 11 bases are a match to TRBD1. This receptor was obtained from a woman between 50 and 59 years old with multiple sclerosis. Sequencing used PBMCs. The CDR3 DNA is TGCAGCGCAAGAGGGACAGGGGGACAAGAGACCCAGTACTTC. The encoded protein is CSARGTGGQETQYF.